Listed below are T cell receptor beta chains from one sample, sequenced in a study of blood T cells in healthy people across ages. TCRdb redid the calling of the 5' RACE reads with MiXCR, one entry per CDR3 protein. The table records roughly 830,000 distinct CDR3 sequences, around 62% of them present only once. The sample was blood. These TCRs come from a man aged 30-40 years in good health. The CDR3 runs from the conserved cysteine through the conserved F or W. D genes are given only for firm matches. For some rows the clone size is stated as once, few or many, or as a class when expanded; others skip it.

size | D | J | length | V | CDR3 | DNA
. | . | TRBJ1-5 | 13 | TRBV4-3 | CASSWGGEAPQHF | TGCGCCAGCAGCTGGGGAGGCGAAGCGCCCCAGCATTTT
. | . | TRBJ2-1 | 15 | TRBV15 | CATSRGEGSYNEQFF | TGTGCCACCAGCCGGGGCGAGGGCTCCTACAATGAGCAGTTCTTC
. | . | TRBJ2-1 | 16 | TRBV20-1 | CSARDRGRGLPNEQFF | TGCAGTGCTAGAGATAGAGGCAGGGGCCTCCCCAATGAGCAGTTCTTC
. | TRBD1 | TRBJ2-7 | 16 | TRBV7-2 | CASSLFTGQGSYEQYF | TGTGCCAGCAGCTTATTCACGGGACAGGGCTCCTACGAGCAGTACTTC
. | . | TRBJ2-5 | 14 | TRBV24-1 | CATSKGRNQETQYF | TGTGCCACCAGTAAAGGGCGGAACCAAGAGACCCAGTACTTC
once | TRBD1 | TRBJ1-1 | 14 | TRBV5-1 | CASSQTGGKAEAFF | TGCGCCAGCAGCCAGACAGGGGGTAAGGCTGAAGCTTTCTTT
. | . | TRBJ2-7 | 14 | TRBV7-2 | CASGPPGFPYEQYF | TGTGCCAGCGGCCCCCCGGGGTTCCCCTACGAGCAGTACTTC
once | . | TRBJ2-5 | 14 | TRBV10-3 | CASQGGQYQETQYF | TGTGCCAGCCAGGGGGGGCAGTACCAAGAGACCCAGTACTTC
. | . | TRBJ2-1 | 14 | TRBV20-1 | CSASQGGFYNEQFF | TGCAGTGCTAGCCAGGGGGGATTCTACAATGAGCAGTTCTTC
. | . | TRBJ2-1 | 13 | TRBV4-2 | CASSQGGVGVLFF | TGTGCCAGCAGCCAAGGTGGCGTGGGAGTGTTGTTCTTC
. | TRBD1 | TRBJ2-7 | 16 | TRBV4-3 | CASSQDEGAVGNEQYF | TGCGCCAGCAGCCAAGATGAGGGGGCTGTGGGGAACGAGCAGTACTTC
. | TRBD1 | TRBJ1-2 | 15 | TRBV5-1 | CASSSDRGQGNGYTF | TGCGCCAGCAGCTCGGACAGGGGGCAGGGTAACGGCTACACCTTC
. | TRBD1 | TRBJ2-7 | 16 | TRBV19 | CASSSSTGGRTYEQYF | TGTGCCAGCAGTAGTTCAACAGGGGGCCGGACCTACGAGCAGTACTTC
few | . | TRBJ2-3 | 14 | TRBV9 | CASGRGPPGDTQYF | TGTGCCAGCGGGAGGGGGCCCCCCGGAGATACGCAGTATTTT
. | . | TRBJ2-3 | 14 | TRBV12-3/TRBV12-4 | CASSSLRETDTQYF | TGTGCCAGTAGTAGCCTCAGGGAAACAGATACGCAGTATTTT
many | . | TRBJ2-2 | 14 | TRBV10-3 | CAISESHSTGELFF | TGTGCCATCAGTGAGTCACACAGCACCGGGGAGCTGTTTTTT
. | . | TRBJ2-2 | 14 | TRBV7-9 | CASSAGPNTGELFF | TGTGCCAGCAGCGCCGGGCCGAACACCGGGGAGCTGTTTTTT
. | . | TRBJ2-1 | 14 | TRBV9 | CASSALMGGGEQFF | TGTGCCAGCAGCGCCCTCATGGGGGGGGGCGAGCAGTTCTTC
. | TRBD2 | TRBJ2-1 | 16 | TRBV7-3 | CASSNPSGGPSSEQFF | TGTGCCAGCAGCAACCCTAGCGGGGGGCCCTCGAGTGAGCAGTTCTTC
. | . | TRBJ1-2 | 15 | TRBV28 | CASSAPDIFTYGYTF | TGTGCCAGCAGTGCCCCCGACATTTTCACCTATGGCTACACCTTC
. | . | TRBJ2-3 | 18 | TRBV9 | CASSVDRAVGGNTDTQYF | TGTGCCAGCAGCGTAGATCGGGCGGTGGGGGGAAACACAGATACGCAGTATTTT
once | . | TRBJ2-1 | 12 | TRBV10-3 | CAISEPPNEQFF | TGTGCCATCAGTGAACCTCCAAATGAGCAGTTCTTC
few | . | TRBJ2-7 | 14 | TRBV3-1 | CASSPQSEWGEQYF | TGTGCCAGCAGCCCTCAGTCCGAATGGGGGGAGCAGTACTTC
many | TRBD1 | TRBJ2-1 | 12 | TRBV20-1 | CSAIDRGYEQFF | TGCAGTGCTATCGACAGGGGCTATGAGCAGTTCTTC
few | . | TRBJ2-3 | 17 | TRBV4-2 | CASSDGTGSSSTDTQYF | TGTGCCAGCAGCGACGGAACAGGAAGCTCTAGCACAGATACGCAGTATTTT
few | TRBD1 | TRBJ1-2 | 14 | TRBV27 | CASHTGTGGYGYTF | TGTGCCAGCCATACCGGCACAGGGGGCTATGGCTACACCTTC
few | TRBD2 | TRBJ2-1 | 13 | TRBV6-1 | CASSEEARGARFF | TGTGCCAGCAGTGAAGAAGCGCGGGGGGCCCGGTTCTTC
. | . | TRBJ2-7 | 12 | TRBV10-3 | CAISGGSGEQYF | TGTGCCATCAGTGGGGGGTCGGGGGAGCAGTACTTC
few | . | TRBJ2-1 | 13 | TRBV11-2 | CASSPRGNNEQFF | TGTGCCAGCAGCCCCCGGGGGAACAATGAGCAGTTCTTC
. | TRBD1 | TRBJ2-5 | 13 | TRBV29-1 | CSVTGTGQETQYF | TGCAGCGTAACCGGGACAGGACAAGAGACCCAGTACTTC
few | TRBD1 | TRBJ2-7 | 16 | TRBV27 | CASSFPDGTGRHEQYF | TGTGCCAGCAGTTTCCCCGATGGGACAGGGAGGCACGAGCAGTACTTC
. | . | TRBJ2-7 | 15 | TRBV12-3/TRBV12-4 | CASSKGRAGAYEQYF | TGTGCCAGCAGTAAAGGCAGAGCGGGCGCCTACGAGCAGTACTTC
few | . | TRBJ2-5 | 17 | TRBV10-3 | CAISELPFTGPQETQYF | TGTGCCATCAGTGAGCTCCCCTTTACGGGGCCTCAAGAGACCCAGTACTTC
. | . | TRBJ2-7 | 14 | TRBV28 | CASSLNRDSYEQYF | TGTGCCAGCAGTTTGAACAGAGATTCTTACGAGCAGTACTTC
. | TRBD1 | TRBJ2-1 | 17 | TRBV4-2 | CASSQFPGQGSYNEQFF | TGTGCCAGCAGCCAGTTTCCGGGACAGGGATCCTACAATGAGCAGTTCTTC
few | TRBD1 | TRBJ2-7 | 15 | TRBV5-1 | CASSLEGQGTHEQYF | TGCGCCAGCAGCCTGGAGGGACAGGGTACCCACGAGCAGTACTTC
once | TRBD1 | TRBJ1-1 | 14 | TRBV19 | CASSMGQTRTEAFF | TGTGCCAGTAGTATGGGACAGACGCGAACTGAAGCTTTCTTT
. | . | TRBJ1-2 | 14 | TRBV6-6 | CASSYGTRNYGYTF | TGTGCCAGCAGTTACGGCACGCGTAACTATGGCTACACCTTC
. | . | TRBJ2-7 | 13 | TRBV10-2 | CASSEGRSYEQYF | TGCGCCAGCAGTGAGGGCAGATCCTACGAGCAGTACTTC
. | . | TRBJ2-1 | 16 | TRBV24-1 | CATSDLGGNSYNEQFF | TGTGCCACCAGTGATTTGGGGGGGAACTCCTACAATGAGCAGTTCTTC
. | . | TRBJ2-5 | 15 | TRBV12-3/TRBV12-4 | CASTLGNGGRETQYF | TGTGCCAGCACCCTTGGAAACGGGGGGCGGGAGACCCAGTACTTC
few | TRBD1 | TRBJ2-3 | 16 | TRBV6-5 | CASSSTGQVGTDTQYF | TGTGCCAGCAGTTCCACGGGACAGGTCGGCACAGATACGCAGTATTTT
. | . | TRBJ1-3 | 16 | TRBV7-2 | CASSSPGGNSGNTIYF | TGTGCCAGCAGCTCCCCGGGAGGGAACTCTGGAAACACCATATATTTT
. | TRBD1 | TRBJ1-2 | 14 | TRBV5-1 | CASSNTGTGILSTF | TGCGCCAGCAGCAACACCGGGACAGGGATCCTCAGCACCTTC